This entry describes one T cell receptor beta chain. Method: immunoSEQ multiplex PCR; TCRdb's copy keeps in-frame clones and lacks some. The data show 80,000 to 100,000 clones, about 92% seen once. This sample was taken from a study of T cell changes during pregnancy in multiple sclerosis. The TCR originated in a female donor with multiple sclerosis, enrolled in a pregnancy study. The source was peripheral blood, collected in the first trimester of pregnancy.

CDR3 bases: TGTGCCAGCAGTGCCCGGACACCTACCTACGAGCAGTACTTC. Its protein is CASSARTPTYEQYF. The chain has TRBV6-5 and TRBJ2-7; a possible D gene is TRBD1 (5 bases). There are 14 residues in the CDR3. Per the germline V gene, CDR1 is MNHEY and CDR2 is SVGAGI. V lost 5 bases and J 2 bases, leaving 13 bases between the germline ends.